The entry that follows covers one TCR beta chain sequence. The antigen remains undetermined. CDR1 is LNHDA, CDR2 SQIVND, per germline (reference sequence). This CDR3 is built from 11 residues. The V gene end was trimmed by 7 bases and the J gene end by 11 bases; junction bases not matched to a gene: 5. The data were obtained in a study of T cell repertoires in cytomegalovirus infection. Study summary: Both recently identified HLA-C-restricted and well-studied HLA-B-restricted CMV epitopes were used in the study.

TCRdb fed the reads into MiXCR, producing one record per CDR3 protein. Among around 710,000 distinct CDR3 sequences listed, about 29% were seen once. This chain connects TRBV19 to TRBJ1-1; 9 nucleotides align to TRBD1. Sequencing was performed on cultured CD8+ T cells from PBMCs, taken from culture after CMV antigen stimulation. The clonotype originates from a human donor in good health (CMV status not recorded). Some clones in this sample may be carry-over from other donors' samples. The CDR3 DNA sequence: TGTGCCAGTAAGACAGGGGGTGAGGCTTTCTTT. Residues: CASKTGGEAFF. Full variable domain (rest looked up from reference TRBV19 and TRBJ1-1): DGGITQSPKYLFRKEGQNVTLSCEQNLNHDAMYWYRQDPGQGLRLIYYSQIVNDFQKGDIAEGYSVSREKKESFPLTVTSAQKNPTAFYLCASKTGGEAFFGQGTRLTVV.